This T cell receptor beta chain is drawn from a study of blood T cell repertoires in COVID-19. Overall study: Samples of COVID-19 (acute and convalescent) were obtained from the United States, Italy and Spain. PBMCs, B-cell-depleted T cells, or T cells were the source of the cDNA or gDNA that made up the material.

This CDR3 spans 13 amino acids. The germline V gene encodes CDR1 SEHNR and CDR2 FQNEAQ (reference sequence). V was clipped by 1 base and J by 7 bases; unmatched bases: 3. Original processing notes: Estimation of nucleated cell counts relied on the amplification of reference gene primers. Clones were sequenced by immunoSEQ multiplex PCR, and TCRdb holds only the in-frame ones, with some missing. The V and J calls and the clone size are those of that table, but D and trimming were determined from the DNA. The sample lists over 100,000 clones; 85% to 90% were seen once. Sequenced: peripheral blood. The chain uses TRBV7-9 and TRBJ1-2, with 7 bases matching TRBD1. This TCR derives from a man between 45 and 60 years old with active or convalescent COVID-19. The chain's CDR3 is CASSLEGASGYTF. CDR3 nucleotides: TGTGCCAGCAGCTTAGAGGGGGCTAGTGGCTACACCTTC.